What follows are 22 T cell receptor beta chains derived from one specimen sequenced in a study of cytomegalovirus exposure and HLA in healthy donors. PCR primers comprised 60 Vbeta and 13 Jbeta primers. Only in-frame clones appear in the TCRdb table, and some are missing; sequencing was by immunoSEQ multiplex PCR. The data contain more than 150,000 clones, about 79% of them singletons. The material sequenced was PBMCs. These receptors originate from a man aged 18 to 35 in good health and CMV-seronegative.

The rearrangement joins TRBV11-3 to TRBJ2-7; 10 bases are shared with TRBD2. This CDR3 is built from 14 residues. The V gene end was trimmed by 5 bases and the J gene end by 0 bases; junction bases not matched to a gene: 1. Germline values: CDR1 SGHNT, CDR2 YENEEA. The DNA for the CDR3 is TGTGCCAGCAGCCGGACTAGCGGCTCCTACGAGCAGTACTTC. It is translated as CASSRTSGSYEQYF. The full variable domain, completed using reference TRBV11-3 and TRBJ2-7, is EAGVVQSPRYKIIEKKQPVAFWCNPISGHNTLYWYLQNLGQGPELLIRYENEEAVDDSQLPKDRFSAERLKGVDSTLKIQPAELGDSAVYLCASSRTSGSYEQYFGPGTRLTVT.

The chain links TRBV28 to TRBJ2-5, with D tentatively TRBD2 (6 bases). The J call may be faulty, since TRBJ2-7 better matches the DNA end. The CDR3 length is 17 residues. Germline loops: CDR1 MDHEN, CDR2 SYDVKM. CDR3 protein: CASSPRGGLMGEYEQYF. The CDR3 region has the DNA TGTGCCAGCAGCCCCCGGGGAGGTCTGATGGGAGAGTACGAGCAGTACTTC.

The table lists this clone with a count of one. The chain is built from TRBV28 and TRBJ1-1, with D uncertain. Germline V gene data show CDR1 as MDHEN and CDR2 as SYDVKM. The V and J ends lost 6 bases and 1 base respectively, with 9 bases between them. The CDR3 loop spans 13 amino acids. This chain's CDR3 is CASSRTPNTEAFF. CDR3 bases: TGTGCCAGCAGCCGAACACCGAACACTGAAGCTTTCTTT. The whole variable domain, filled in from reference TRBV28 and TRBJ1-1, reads DVKVTQSSRYLVKRTGEKVFLECVQDMDHENMFWYRQDPGLGLRLIYFSYDVKMKEKGDIPEGYSVSREKKERFSLILESASTNQTSMYLCASSRTPNTEAFFGQGTRLTVV.

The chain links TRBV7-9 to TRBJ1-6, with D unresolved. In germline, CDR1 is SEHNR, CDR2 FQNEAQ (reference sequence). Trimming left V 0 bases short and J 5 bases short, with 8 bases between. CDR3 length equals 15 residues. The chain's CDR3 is CASSLAGVDNSPLHF. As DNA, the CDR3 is TGTGCCAGCAGCTTAGCCGGGGTGGATAATTCACCCCTCCACTTT.

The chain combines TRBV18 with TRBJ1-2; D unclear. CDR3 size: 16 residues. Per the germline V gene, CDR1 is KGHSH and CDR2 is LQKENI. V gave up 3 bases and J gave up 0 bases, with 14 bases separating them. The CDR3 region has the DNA TGTGCCAGCTCACCTAACTCCCGGGAAGCTAACTATGGCTACACCTTC. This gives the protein CASSPNSREANYGYTF.

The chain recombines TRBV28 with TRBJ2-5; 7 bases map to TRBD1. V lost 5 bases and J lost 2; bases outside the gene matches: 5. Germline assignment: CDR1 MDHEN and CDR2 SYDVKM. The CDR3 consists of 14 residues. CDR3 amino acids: CASSIGTEQETQYF. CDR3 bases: TGTGCCAGCAGTATCGGGACAGAGCAAGAGACCCAGTACTTC.

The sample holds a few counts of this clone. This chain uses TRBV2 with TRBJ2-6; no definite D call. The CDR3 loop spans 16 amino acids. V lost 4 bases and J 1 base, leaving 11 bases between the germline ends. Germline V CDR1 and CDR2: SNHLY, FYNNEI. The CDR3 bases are TGTGCCAGCAGTGTCGAATTCGGTTCTGGGGCCAACGTCCTGACTTTC. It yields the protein CASSVEFGSGANVLTF.

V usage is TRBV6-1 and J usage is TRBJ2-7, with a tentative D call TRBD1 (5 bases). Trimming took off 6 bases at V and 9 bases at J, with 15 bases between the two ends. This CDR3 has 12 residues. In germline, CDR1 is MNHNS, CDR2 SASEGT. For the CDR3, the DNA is TGTGCCAGCAGCAGGGATACGTTTGTGCAGTACTTC. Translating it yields CASSRDTFVQYF.

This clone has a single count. CDR3 sequence reads: CASSFPRRTSGHSYEQYF. In DNA, the CDR3 is TGTGCCAGCAGCTTTCCTCGGCGGACTAGCGGACACTCCTACGAGCAGTACTTC. V is TRBV7-2 and J is TRBJ2-7; 10 positions agree with TRBD2. CDR3 size: 18 residues. Looked up from germline, CDR1 is SGHTA and CDR2 is FQGNSA. With 3 bases clipped from V and 0 bases from J, the junction kept 11 bases outside the gene matches.

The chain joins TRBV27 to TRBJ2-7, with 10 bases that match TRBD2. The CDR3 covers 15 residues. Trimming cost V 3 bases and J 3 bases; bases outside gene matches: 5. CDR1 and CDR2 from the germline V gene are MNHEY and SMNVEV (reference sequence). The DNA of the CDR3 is TGTGCCAGCAGTTTCCTAGCGGGAGAGGGCTACGAGCAGTACTTC. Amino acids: CASSFLAGEGYEQYF.

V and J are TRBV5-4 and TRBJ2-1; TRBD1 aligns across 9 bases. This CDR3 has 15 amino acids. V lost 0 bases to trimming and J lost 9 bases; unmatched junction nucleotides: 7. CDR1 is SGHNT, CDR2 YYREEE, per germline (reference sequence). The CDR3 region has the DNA TGTGCCAGCAGCTTGGTGGGGGGGACAGGGACTGAGCAGTTCTTC. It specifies CASSLVGGTGTEQFF.

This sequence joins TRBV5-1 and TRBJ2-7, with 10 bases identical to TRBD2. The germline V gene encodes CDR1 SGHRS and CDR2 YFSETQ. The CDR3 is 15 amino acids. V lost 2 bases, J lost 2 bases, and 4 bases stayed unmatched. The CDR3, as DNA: TGCGCCAGCAGCTTTTCTAGCGGGAGAACCTACGAGCAGTACTTC. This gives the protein CASSFSSGRTYEQYF.

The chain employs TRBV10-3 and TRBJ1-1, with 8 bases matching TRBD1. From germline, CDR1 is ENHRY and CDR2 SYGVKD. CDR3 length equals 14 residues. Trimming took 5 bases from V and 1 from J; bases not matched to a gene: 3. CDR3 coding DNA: TGTGCCATCAGTACCGACAGGGGGAACACTGAAGCTTTCTTT. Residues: CAISTDRGNTEAFF.

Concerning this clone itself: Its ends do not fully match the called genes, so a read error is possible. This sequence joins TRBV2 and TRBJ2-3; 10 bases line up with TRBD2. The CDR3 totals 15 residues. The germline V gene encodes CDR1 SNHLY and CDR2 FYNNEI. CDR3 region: CAGSVLAGGTDTQYF. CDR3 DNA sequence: TGTGCCGGCAGTGTCCTAGCGGGGGGCACAGATACGCAGTATTTT.

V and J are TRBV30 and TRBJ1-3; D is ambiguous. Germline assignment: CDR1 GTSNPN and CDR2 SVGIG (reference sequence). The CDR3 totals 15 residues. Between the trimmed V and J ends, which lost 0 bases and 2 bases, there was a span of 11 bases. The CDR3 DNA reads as TGTGCCTGGAGTGTAACCCTGAGGCCTGGAAACACCATATATTTT. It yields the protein CAWSVTLRPGNTIYF.

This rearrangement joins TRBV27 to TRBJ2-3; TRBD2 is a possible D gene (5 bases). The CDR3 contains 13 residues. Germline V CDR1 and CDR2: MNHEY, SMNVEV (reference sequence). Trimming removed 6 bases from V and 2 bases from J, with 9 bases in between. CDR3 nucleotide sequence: TGTGCCAGCAGGACTATAGACACAGATACGCAGTATTTT. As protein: CASRTIDTDTQYF.

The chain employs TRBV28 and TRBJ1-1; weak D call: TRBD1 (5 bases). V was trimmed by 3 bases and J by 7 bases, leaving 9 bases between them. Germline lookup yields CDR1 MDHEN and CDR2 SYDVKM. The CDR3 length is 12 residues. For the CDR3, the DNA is TGTGCCAGCAGTTTGGGACTGGGTGAAGCTTTCTTT. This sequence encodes CASSLGLGEAFF.

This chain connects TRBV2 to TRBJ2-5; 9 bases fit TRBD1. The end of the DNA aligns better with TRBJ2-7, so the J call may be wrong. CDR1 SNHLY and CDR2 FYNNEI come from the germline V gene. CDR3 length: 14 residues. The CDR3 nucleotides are TGTGCCAGCACTAAAGACAGGGGGGGCTACGAGCAGTACTTC. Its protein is CASTKDRGGYEQYF.

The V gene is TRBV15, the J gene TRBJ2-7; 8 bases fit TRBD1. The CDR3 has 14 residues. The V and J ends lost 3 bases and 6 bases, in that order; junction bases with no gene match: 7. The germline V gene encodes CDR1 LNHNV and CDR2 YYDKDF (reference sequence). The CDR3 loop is CATSSRRGTGEQYF. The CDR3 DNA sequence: TGTGCCACCAGCAGCAGGCGAGGGACAGGCGAGCAGTACTTC.

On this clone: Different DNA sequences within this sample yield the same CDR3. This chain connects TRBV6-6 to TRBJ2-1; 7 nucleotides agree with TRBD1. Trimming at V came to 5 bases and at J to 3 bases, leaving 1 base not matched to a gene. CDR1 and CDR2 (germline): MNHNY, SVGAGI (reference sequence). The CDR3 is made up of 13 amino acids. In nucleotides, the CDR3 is TGTGCCAGCAGTCGGGACAGCTACAATGAGCAGTTCTTC. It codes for CASSRDSYNEQFF.

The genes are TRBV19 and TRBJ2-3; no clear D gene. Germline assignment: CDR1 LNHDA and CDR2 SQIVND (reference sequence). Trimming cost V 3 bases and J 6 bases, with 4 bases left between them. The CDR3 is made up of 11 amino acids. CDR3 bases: TGTGCCAGTAGTATTCGGGATACGCAGTATTTT. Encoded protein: CASSIRDTQYF.

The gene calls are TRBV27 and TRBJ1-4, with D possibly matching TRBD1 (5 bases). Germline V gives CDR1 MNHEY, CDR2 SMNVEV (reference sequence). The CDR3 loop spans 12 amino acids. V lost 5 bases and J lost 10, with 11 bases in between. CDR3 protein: CASSPTGGKLFF. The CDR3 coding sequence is TGTGCCAGCAGTCCAACGGGGGGAAAACTGTTTTTT. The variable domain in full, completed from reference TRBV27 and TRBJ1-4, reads EAQVTQNPRYLITVTGKKLTVTCSQNMNHEYMSWYRQDPGLGLRQIYYSMNVEVTDKGDVPEGYKVSRKEKRNFPLILESPSPNQTSLYFCASSPTGGKLFFGSGTQLSVL.